The clone carrying this TCR beta chain was observed a handful of times. Its antigen is undetermined. The V gene end was trimmed by 4 bases and the J gene end by 7 bases; junction bases not matched to a gene: 6. This CDR3 spans 14 amino acids. Germline V lookup: CDR1 MNHEY, CDR2 SMNVEV (reference sequence). MiXCR, run by TCRdb on the RT-PCR reads, gives a single entry per CDR3 protein. This table holds under 550,000 distinct CDR3 sequences, approximately 7.3% found once. This record comes from a study of response to subunit inactivated influenza vaccine. Overall study results and limits: Every seasonal influenza vaccination brings in few new T cells, the authors suggested.

This TCR was recovered from a man between 50 and 75 years old who received an inactivated influenza vaccine. The gene calls are TRBV27 and TRBJ2-7; 11 bases align to TRBD2. Specimen: PBMCs from blood, collected around 25 months after vaccination. This chain's CDR3 is CASSSVLAGVEQYF. The CDR3 DNA reads as TGTGCCAGCAGTTCGGTACTAGCGGGAGTGGAGCAGTACTTC.